The 26 T cell receptor beta chains reported below all come from one sample, sequenced in a study of CD8+ T cells in alopecia areata. The sequencing template was cDNA reverse transcribed from extracted RNA. Libraries were prepared by immunoSEQ multiplex PCR; TCRdb keeps only in-frame clonotypes and omits some of them. The table shows about 97,000 clones, with 41% occurring only once. Sequenced sample: CD4+ T cells sorted from blood. These TCRs come from a human donor with alopecia areata.

CDR3 DNA: TGTGCCAGCTCACCACTGGACAGCTCTGGAAACACCATATATTTT. Translation: CASSPLDSSGNTIYF. The chain carries TRBV18 and TRBJ1-3, with D perhaps TRBD1 (6 bases). The V end was cut by 1 base, the J end by 0 bases, with 7 bases between. The CDR3 sequence is 15 residues long. Germline V CDR1 and CDR2: KGHSH, LQKENI.

In this sample, this clone turned up a few times. Here the CDR3 reads CASSSRRTSTNEQFF. The CDR3 DNA follows: TGTGCCAGCAGCTCCAGAAGGACTAGTACGAATGAGCAGTTCTTC. The chain links TRBV7-8 to TRBJ2-1; 7 bases are shared with TRBD2. CDR1 and CDR2 (germline): SGHVS, FQNEAQ. CDR3 length: 15 amino acids. V lost 4 bases to trimming and J lost 7 bases; unmatched junction nucleotides: 10.

There are a few counts of this clone. The rearrangement links TRBV29-1 to TRBJ1-2; 12 bases match TRBD1. This CDR3 spans 12 amino acids. Germline V gene lookup returns CDR1 SQVTM and CDR2 ANQGSEA. Germline trimming cut 6 bases from V and 8 bases from J; bases unmatched to any gene: 4. CDR3 amino acids: CSVGQGAEGYTF. The CDR3 DNA is TGCAGCGTGGGACAGGGGGCCGAGGGCTACACCTTC.

The chain carries TRBV29-1 and TRBJ2-1; 15 bases are a match to TRBD2. Trimming took 3 bases from V and 0 from J; bases not matched to a gene: 6. Germline CDR1 reads SQVTM; CDR2 reads ANQGSEA. The CDR3 runs 18 residues. The CDR3 is CSVEGTSGRKTSYNEQFF. The CDR3 nucleotides read TGCAGCGTTGAGGGGACTAGCGGGAGGAAAACCTCCTACAATGAGCAGTTCTTC.

The CDR3 spells CASSPLGAGGYTF. The CDR3 DNA is TGTGCCAGCAGCCCCTTGGGGGCGGGTGGCTACACCTTC. V is TRBV7-3 and J is TRBJ1-2; possibly TRBD1 for D (6 bases). Germline V lookup: CDR1 SGHTA, CDR2 FQGTGA. This CDR3 spans 13 amino acids. V was shortened by 5 bases and J by 7 bases, with 14 bases between the two germline ends.

There are a few counts of this clone. The rearrangement joins TRBV5-1 to TRBJ2-1, with D possibly matching TRBD2 (5 bases). V was shortened by 2 bases and J by 10 bases, with 7 bases between the two germline ends. Per germline, CDR1 SGHRS and CDR2 YFSETQ. This CDR3 is 11 amino acids long. The CDR3 nucleotides read TGCGCCAGCAGCTTTACGGGGGAGCAGTTCTTC. Translating it yields CASSFTGEQFF.

This clone was detected a few times. The V and J genes are TRBV4-3 and TRBJ2-3; D tentatively fits TRBD1 or TRBD2 (5 bases each). The CDR3 sequence is 16 residues long. Germline CDR1 reads LGHNA; CDR2 reads YSLEER. The V end was cut by 0 bases, the J end by 3 bases, with 13 bases between. In nucleotides, the CDR3 is TGCGCCAGCAGCCAAGAGGGACGGGTGGGGACAGATACGCAGTATTTT. Its translation: CASSQEGRVGTDTQYF.

This clone was counted at least ten times. The rearrangement joins TRBV29-1 to TRBJ2-1; 8 nucleotides match TRBD1. The CDR3 has 14 residues. Trimming at V came to 5 bases and at J to 3 bases, leaving 6 bases not matched to a gene. CDR1 is SQVTM and CDR2 is ANQGSEA in the germline V gene. The CDR3 bases are TGCAGCGTTCGATCAGGGGGCAGCTACAATGAGCAGTTCTTC. Encoded protein: CSVRSGGSYNEQFF.

The J gene is TRBJ1-5, the V gene TRBV6-5, with TRBD1 matching over 7 bases. Per the germline V gene, CDR1 is MNHEY and CDR2 is SVGAGI. With V trimmed by 4 bases and J by 7 bases, 7 bases remained unmatched. This CDR3 is built from 14 residues. CDR3 region: CASSLTGKVQPQHF. As DNA, the CDR3 is TGTGCCAGCAGTTTGACAGGGAAGGTGCAGCCCCAGCATTTT.

The chain couples TRBV5-6 to TRBJ1-3; no clear D gene. The V gene's germline CDR1 is SGHDT and CDR2 YYEEEE. This CDR3 is 16 amino acids long. Between the trimmed V and J ends, which lost 1 base and 0 bases, there was a span of 11 bases. The CDR3 DNA is TGTGCCAGCAGCTTGTTCAGGACTGACTCTGGAAACACCATATATTTT. It translates to CASSLFRTDSGNTIYF.

This rearrangement joins TRBV30 to TRBJ2-7; 16 nucleotides match TRBD2. With 2 bases clipped from V and 6 bases from J, the junction kept 13 bases outside the gene matches. The CDR3 covers 18 residues. Germline CDR1 and CDR2: GTSNPN and SVGIG (reference sequence). The CDR3 DNA reads TGTGCCTGGAGTCTCGGACGTTTGGGACTAGCGGGAGGGGGCGAGCAGTACTTC. Translating gives CAWSLGRLGLAGGGEQYF. Combining the CDR3 with reference TRBV30 and TRBJ2-7 gives the whole variable domain SQTIHQWPATLVQPVGSPLSLECTVEGTSNPNLYWYRQAAGRGLQLLFYSVGIGQISSEVPQNLSASRPQDRQFILSSKKLLLSDSGFYLCAWSLGRLGLAGGGEQYFGPGTRLTVT.

V and J are TRBV30 and TRBJ1-1, with TRBD1 as a possible D gene (5 bases). The germline V gene encodes CDR1 GTSNPN and CDR2 SVGIG (reference sequence). The CDR3 covers 17 residues. Trimming cost V 3 bases and J 1 base, with 21 bases left between them. The CDR3 region is CAWRPILRSGGNTEAFF. The CDR3 DNA follows: TGTGCCTGGAGGCCTATATTAAGATCTGGGGGGAACACTGAAGCTTTCTTT.

This rearrangement joins TRBV30 to TRBJ2-2; D is ambiguous. Germline CDR1 is GTSNPN and CDR2 is SVGIG (reference sequence). Trimming took 2 bases from V and 4 from J, leaving 11 bases between them. The CDR3 totals 14 residues. The DNA for the CDR3 is TGTGCCTGGAGTAAACCAGGATCCACCGGGGAGCTGTTTTTT. This sequence encodes CAWSKPGSTGELFF.

This clone was seen more than once but under ten times. The V call is TRBV14, the J call TRBJ2-7, with unresolved D. Germline V lookup: CDR1 SGHDN, CDR2 FVKESK. V was trimmed by 2 bases and J by 3 bases, leaving 2 bases between them. The CDR3 is 11 amino acids. This chain's CDR3 is CASSQIYEQYF. CDR3 nucleotide sequence: TGTGCCAGCAGCCAAATCTACGAGCAGTACTTC.

This clone was observed a few times. V is TRBV7-2 and J is TRBJ2-3, with a tentative D call TRBD1 (6 bases). The CDR3 runs 14 residues. Germline V gene lookup returns CDR1 SGHTA and CDR2 FQGNSA. The V and J ends lost 1 base and 5 bases respectively, with 10 bases between them. The CDR3 DNA reads as TGTGCCAGCAGCTTAGGGGGGCCTGTAGATACGCAGTATTTT. Translation: CASSLGGPVDTQYF.

The chain links TRBV7-2 to TRBJ2-5; D not resolved. The germline V gene has CDR1 SGHTA and CDR2 FQGNSA. This CDR3 has 14 amino acids. The V end lost 1 base, the J end lost 1 base, and 7 bases lay between the germline ends. The CDR3 spells CASSLELVQETQYF. CDR3 nucleotide sequence: TGTGCCAGCAGCTTAGAATTGGTCCAAGAGACCCAGTACTTC.

This clone was seen only a few times. This chain joins TRBV4-1 and TRBJ2-3; TRBD2 aligns across 9 bases. The CDR3 is made up of 13 amino acids. J gave up 14 bases and V 1 base, and 7 bases lay outside the gene matches. The V gene's germline CDR1 is MGHRA and CDR2 YSYEKL. Here the CDR3 reads CASSQVPSGIPYF. For the CDR3, the DNA is TGCGCCAGCAGCCAAGTCCCTAGCGGGATACCGTATTTT.

The table lists this clone with a few counts. J is TRBJ2-2 and V is TRBV5-6; the D is unclear. V lost 1 base to trimming and J lost 2 bases, with 9 bases between them. The length of the CDR3 is 15 residues. CDR1 and CDR2 from the germline V gene are SGHDT and YYEEEE. DNA of the CDR3: TGTGCCAGCAGCTTGTCTGCTATCAACACCGGGGAGCTGTTTTTT. Translating it yields CASSLSAINTGELFF.

This clone has a handful of counts. The genes are TRBV29-1 and TRBJ2-7; D possibly corresponds to TRBD2 (6 bases). The germline V gene encodes CDR1 SQVTM and CDR2 ANQGSEA. The CDR3 contains 13 residues. V lost 4 bases, J lost 6 bases, and 16 bases lay in between. The CDR3 spells CSVVFGSRSEQYF. The CDR3 DNA sequence: TGCAGCGTTGTTTTCGGGAGTCGGTCCGAGCAGTACTTC.

This clone has a count of ten or more. V usage is TRBV5-6 and J usage is TRBJ2-1; 14 bases line up with TRBD2. V shed 4 bases, J shed 7 bases, and the junction held 7 bases outside the gene matches. Germline V gene lookup returns CDR1 SGHDT and CDR2 YYEEEE. CDR3 size: 16 residues. The CDR3 protein is CASSKGLAGVSNEQFF. The CDR3 nucleotides read TGTGCCAGCAGCAAGGGACTAGCGGGAGTTTCGAATGAGCAGTTCTTC. Drawing the rest from reference TRBV5-6 and TRBJ2-1, the complete variable domain is DAGVTQSPTHLIKTRGQQVTLRCSPKSGHDTVSWYQQALGQGPQFIFQYYEEEERQRGNFPDRFSGHQFPNYSSELNVNALLLGDSALYLCASSKGLAGVSNEQFFGPGTRLTVL.

This sequence joins TRBV7-6 and TRBJ2-5; D is unresolved. The V end was cut by 5 bases, the J end by 0 bases, with 16 bases between. This CDR3 region has 16 residues. Germline CDR1 SGHVS, CDR2 FNYEAQ. The CDR3 protein is CASSPRTLGNQETQYF. The CDR3 DNA is TGTGCCAGCAGCCCACGTACCCTGGGCAACCAAGAGACCCAGTACTTC.

This chain links TRBV28 with TRBJ1-5; no clear D. Trimming stripped 9 bases from V and 5 bases from J, with 5 bases between. The CDR3 contains 10 residues. CDR1 and CDR2 from the germline V gene are MDHEN and SYDVKM. Here the CDR3 reads CASGDQPQHF. The CDR3, as DNA: TGTGCCAGTGGCGATCAGCCCCAGCATTTT.

The V and J genes are TRBV29-1 and TRBJ2-1; weak D call: TRBD1 (6 bases). This CDR3 comprises 13 residues. Germline V gives CDR1 SQVTM, CDR2 ANQGSEA. V dropped 4 bases and J dropped 0 bases, with 7 bases sitting between them. The CDR3 region is CSVADSSYNEQFF. As DNA, the CDR3 is TGCAGCGTTGCGGACAGCTCCTACAATGAGCAGTTCTTC.

A few counts support this clone. The chain recombines TRBV6-1 with TRBJ1-4; D remains unclear. V gave up 3 bases and J gave up 9 bases, with 17 bases separating them. Germline values: CDR1 MNHNS, CDR2 SASEGT. The CDR3 is 15 residues long. The CDR3 DNA reads TGTGCCAGCAGTGAGGATGGAGGCCCCGGAAAAAAACTGTTTTTT. Protein sequence: CASSEDGGPGKKLFF.

The genes are TRBV2 and TRBJ1-5, with D possibly being TRBD1 (6 bases). The CDR3 consists of 14 residues. The germline gives CDR1 SNHLY, CDR2 FYNNEI. Trimming shortened V by 2 bases and J by 6 bases, and 11 bases separated the two germline ends. Written as DNA, the CDR3 is TGTGCCAGCAGTGAAATGGGGGCCGTTCAGCCCCAGCATTTT. It codes for CASSEMGAVQPQHF.

The sample holds one count of this clone. J is TRBJ1-5 and V is TRBV28, with unresolved D. V lost 8 bases, J lost 1 base, and 9 bases lay in between. The CDR3 runs 13 residues. Germline lookup yields CDR1 MDHEN and CDR2 SYDVKM. The CDR3 bases are TGTGCCAGCCTTCCCGGGAGCAATCAGCCCCAGCATTTT. It is translated as CASLPGSNQPQHF.